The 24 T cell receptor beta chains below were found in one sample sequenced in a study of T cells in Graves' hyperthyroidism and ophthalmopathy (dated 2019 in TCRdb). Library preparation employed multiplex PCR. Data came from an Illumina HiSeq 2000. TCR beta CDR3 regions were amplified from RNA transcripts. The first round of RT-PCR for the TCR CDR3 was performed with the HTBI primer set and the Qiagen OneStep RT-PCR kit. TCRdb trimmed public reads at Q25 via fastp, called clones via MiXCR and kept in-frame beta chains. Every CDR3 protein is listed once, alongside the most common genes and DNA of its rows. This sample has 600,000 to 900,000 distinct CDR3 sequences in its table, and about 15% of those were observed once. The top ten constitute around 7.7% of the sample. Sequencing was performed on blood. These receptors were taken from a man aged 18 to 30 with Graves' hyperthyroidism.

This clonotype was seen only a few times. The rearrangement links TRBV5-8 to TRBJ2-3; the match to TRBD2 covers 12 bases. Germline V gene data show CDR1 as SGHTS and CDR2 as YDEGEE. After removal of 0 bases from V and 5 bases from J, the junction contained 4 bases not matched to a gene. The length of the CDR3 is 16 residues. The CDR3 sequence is CASSLALAGGEDTQYF. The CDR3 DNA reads TGTGCCAGCAGCTTGGCCCTAGCGGGAGGGGAAGATACGCAGTATTTT.

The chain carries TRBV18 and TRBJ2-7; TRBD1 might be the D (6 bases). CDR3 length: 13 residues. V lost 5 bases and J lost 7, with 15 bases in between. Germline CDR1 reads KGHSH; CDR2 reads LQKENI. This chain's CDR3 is CASSREQGGEQYF. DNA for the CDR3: TGTGCCAGCTCAAGAGAACAGGGTGGAGAGCAGTACTTC. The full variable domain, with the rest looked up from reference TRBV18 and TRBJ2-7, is NAGVMQNPRHLVRRRGQEARLRCSPMKGHSHVYWYRQLPEEGLKFMVYLQKENIIDESGMPKERFSAEFPKEGPSILRIQQVVRGDSAAYFCASSREQGGEQYFGPGTRLTVT.

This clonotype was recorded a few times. In DNA form, the CDR3 reads TGTGCCACCAGCTCCTGGGCATGGGGAGGGACTGAAGCTTTCTTT. Its translation is CATSSWAWGGTEAFF. The chain links TRBV15 to TRBJ1-1; D is unclear. The CDR3 runs 15 residues. Trimming took off 5 bases at V and 5 bases at J, with 18 bases between the two ends. Germline V gene sequence: CDR1 LNHNV, CDR2 YYDKDF (reference sequence).

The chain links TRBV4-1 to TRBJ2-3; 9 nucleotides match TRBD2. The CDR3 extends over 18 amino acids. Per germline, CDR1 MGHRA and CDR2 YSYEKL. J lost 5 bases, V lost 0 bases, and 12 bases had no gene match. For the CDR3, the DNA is TGCGCCAGCAGCCAAGATAATCTGCTAGCGGGAACGGGAGATACGCAGTATTTT. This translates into CASSQDNLLAGTGDTQYF.

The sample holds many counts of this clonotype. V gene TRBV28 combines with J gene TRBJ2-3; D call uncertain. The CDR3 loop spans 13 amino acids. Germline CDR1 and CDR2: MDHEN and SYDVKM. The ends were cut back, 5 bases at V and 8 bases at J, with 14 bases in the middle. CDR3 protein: CASSLGVRSTQYF. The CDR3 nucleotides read TGTGCCAGCAGTCTCGGAGTGAGGAGTACGCAGTATTTT.

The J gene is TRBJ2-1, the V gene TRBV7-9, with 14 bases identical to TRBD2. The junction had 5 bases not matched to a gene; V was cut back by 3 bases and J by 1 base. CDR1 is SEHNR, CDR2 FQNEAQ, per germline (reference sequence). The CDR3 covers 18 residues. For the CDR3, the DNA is TGTGCCAGCAGCTTTGGACTAGCGGGAGGTAAATCCTACAATGAGCAGTTCTTC. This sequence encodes CASSFGLAGGKSYNEQFF.

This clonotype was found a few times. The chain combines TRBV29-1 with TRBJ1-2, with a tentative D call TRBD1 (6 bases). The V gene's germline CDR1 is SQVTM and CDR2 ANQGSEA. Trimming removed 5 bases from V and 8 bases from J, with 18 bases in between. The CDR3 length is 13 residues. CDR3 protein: CSVHRGGGRGYTF. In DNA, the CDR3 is TGCAGCGTTCATAGGGGGGGAGGTCGAGGCTACACCTTC.

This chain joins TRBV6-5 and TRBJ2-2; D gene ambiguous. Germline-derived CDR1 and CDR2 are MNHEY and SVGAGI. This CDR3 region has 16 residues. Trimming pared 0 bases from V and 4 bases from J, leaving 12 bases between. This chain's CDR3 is CASSYSVGSSTGELFF. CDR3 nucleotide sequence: TGTGCCAGCAGTTACTCGGTGGGGTCCTCCACCGGGGAGCTGTTTTTT.

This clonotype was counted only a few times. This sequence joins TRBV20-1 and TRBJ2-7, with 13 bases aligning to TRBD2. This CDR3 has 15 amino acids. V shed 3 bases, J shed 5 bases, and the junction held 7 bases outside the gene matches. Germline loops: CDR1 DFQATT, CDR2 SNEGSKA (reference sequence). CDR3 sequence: CSARPGLAGRNEQYF. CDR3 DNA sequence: TGCAGTGCTAGGCCGGGACTAGCGGGAAGGAACGAGCAGTACTTC.

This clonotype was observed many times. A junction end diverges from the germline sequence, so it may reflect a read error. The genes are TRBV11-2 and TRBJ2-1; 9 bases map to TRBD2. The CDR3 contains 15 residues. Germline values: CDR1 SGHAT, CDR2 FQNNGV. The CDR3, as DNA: TGTGCCAGCAGCTTAGTCCTAGCGGGGTACAATGACCAGTTCTTC. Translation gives CASSLVLAGYNDQFF. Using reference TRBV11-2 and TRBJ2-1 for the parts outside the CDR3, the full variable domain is EAGVAQSPRYKIIEKRQSVAFWCNPISGHATLYWYQQILGQGPKLLIQFQNNGVVDDSQLPKDRFSAERLKGVDSTLKIQPAKLEDSAVYLCASSLVLAGYNDQFFGPGTRLTVL.

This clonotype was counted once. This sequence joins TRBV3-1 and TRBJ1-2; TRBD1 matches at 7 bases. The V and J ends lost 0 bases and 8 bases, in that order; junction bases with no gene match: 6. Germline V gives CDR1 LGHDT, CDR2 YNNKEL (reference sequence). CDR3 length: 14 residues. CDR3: CASSQDWQGGGYTF. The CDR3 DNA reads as TGTGCCAGCAGCCAAGATTGGCAGGGGGGCGGCTACACCTTC. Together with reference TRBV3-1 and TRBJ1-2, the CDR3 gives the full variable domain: DTAVSQTPKYLVTQMGNDKSIKCEQNLGHDTMYWYKQDSKKFLKIMFSYNNKELIINETVPNRFSPKSPDKAHLNLHINSLELGDSAVYFCASSQDWQGGGYTFGSGTRLTVV.

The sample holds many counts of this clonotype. The CDR3 DNA sequence: TGCAGCGTTGAGGGGGTGGACCACAATGAGCAGTTCTTC. It is translated as CSVEGVDHNEQFF. The chain recombines TRBV29-1 with TRBJ2-1; D may match TRBD1 or TRBD2 (5 bases each). CDR3 size: 13 residues. Germline CDR1 is SQVTM and CDR2 is ANQGSEA. Between the trimmed V and J ends, which lost 3 bases and 5 bases, there was a span of 11 bases.

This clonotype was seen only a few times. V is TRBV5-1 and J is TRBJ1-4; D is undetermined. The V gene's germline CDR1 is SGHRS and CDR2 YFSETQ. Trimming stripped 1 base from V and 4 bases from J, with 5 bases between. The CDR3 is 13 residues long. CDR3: CASSLMGNEKLFF. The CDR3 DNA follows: TGCGCCAGCAGCTTGATGGGTAATGAAAAACTGTTTTTT.

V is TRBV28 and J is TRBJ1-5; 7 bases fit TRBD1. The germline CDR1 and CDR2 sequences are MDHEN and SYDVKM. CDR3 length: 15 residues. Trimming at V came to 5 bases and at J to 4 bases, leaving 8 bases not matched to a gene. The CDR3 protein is CASSAARGPNQPQHF. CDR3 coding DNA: TGTGCCAGCAGTGCCGCGAGGGGGCCAAATCAGCCCCAGCATTTT.

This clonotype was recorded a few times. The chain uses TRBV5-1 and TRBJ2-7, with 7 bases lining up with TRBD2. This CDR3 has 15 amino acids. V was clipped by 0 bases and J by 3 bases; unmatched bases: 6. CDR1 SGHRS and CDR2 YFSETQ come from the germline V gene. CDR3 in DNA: TGCGCCAGCAGCTTGGATGCGGGAGAGGGCTACGAGCAGTACTTC. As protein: CASSLDAGEGYEQYF.

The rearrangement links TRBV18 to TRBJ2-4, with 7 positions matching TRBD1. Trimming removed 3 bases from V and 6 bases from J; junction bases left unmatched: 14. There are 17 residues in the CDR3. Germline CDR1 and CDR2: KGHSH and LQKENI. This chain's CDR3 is CASSPSGQSRKANIQYF. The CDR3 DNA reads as TGTGCCAGCTCACCGTCGGGACAGAGCCGGAAGGCAAACATTCAGTACTTC.

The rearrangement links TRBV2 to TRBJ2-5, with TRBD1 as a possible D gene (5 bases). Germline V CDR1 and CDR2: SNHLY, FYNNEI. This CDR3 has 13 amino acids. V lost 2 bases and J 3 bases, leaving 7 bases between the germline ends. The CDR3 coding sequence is TGTGCCAGCAGTGAATTGGACAAAGAGACCCAGTACTTC. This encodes CASSELDKETQYF. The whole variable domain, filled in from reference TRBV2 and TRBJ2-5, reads EPEVTQTPSHQVTQMGQEVILRCVPISNHLYFYWYRQILGQKVEFLVSFYNNEISEKSEIFDDQFSVERPDGSNFTLKIRSTKLEDSAMYFCASSELDKETQYFGPGTRLLVL.

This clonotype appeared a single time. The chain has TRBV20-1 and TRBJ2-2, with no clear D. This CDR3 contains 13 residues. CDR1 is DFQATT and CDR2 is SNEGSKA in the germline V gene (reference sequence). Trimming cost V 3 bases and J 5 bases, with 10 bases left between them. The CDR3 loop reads CSARITSTGELFF. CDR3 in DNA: TGCAGTGCTAGGATAACGTCTACCGGGGAGCTGTTTTTT.

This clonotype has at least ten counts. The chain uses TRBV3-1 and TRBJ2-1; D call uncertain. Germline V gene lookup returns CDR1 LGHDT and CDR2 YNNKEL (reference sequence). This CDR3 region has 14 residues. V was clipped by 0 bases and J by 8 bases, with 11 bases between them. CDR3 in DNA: TGTGCCAGCAGCCAAGAGGTAGGGTCCCATGAGCAGTTCTTC. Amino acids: CASSQEVGSHEQFF.

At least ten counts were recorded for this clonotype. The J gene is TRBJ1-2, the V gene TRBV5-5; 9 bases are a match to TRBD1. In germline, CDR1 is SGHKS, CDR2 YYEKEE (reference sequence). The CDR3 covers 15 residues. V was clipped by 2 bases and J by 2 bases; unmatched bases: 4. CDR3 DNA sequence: TGTGCCAGCAGCTTTGTGACAGGGGGGAACTATGGCTACACCTTC. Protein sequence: CASSFVTGGNYGYTF.

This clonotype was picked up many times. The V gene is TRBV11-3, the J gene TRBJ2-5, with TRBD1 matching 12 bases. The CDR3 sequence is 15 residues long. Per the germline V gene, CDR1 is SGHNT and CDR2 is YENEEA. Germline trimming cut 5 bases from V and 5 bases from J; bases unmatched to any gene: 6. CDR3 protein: CASSNPGQGAETQYF. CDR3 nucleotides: TGTGCCAGCAGCAACCCGGGACAGGGGGCTGAGACCCAGTACTTC.

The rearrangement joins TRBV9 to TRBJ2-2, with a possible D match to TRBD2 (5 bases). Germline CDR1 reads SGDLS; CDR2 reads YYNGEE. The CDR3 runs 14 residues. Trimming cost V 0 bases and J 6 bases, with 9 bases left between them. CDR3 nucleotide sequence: TGTGCCAGCAGCGTAGTCGGGGAGTCCGGGGAGCTGTTTTTT. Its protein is CASSVVGESGELFF.

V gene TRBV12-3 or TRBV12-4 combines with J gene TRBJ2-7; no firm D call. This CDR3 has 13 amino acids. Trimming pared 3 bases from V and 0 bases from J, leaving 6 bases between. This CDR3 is CASSFKFSYEQYF. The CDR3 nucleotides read TGTGCCAGCAGTTTTAAGTTCTCCTACGAGCAGTACTTC.

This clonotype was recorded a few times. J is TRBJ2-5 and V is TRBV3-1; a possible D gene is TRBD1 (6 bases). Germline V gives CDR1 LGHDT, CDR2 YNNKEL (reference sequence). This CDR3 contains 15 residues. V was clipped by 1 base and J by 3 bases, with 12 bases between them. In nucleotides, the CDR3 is TGTGCCAGCAGCCAAGCCCGACAGGCAGAAGAGACCCAGTACTTC. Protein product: CASSQARQAEETQYF.